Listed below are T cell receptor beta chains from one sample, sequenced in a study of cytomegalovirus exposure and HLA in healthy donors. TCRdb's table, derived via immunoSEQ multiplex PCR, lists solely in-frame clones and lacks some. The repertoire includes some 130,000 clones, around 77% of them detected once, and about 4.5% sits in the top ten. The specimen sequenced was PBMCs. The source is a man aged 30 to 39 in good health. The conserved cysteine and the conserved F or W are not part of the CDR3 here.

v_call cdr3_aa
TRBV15 ATSTLAESYEQY
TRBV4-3 ASSQDAGLSYEQY
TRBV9 ASSVGLGGDYGYT
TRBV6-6 ASSYSGTGSSYEQY
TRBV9 ASSVSGGGAYEQY
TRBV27 ASSATGLPGNTIY
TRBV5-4 ASSPGDSYEQY
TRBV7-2 ASSRDFVSSYEQY
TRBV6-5 ASSLGGSGNTIY
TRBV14 ASSQVGGVTGELF
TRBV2 ASRQNVGNQPQH
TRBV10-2 ASRAGTSGRPGTGELF
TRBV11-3 ASSLGRDSDEQF
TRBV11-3 ASSLGRVDTEAF
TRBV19 ASSNRPDKGDQPQH
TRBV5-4 ASSSGGQGLGGRYGYT